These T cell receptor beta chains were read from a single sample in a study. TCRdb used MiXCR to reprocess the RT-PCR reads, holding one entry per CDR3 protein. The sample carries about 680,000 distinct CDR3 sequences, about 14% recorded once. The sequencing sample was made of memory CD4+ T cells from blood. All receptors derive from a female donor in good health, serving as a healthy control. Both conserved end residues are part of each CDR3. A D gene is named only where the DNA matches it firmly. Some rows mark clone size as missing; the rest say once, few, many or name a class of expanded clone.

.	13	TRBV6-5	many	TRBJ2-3	TGTGCCAGCAGTTACCCAGGGACAGATACGCAGTATTTT	CASSYPGTDTQYF
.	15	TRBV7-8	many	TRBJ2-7	TGTGCCACACAGGTGCTGTCGGACCTCTCCTACGAGCAGTACTTC	CATQVLSDLSYEQYF
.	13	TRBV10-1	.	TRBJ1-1	TGCGCCAGCAGCGAGGGTAGGAGCACTGAAGCTTTCTTT	CASSEGRSTEAFF
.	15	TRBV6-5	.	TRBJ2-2	TGTGCCAGCAGTTATGTGGTATCCCGCCCCGGGGAGCTGTTTTTT	CASSYVVSRPGELFF
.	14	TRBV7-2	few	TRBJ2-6	TGTGCCAGCAGTCCAAAATCTGGGGCCAACGTCCTGACTTTC	CASSPKSGANVLTF
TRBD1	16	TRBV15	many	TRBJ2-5	TGTGCCACCAGCAGAGGTTCCGGGACAGATTTCGAGACCCAGTACTTC	CATSRGSGTDFETQYF
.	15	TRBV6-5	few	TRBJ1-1	TGTGCCAGCAGGCTAGACGGGGGGGCTGGGACTGAAGCTTTCTTT	CASRLDGGAGTEAFF
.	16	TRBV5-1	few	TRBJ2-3	TGCGCCAGCAGCCCAGGACCACAAACCAGGTCAGATACGCAGTATTTT	CASSPGPQTRSDTQYF
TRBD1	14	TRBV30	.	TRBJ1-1	TGTGCCTGGAGAGCTGGGACAGGGCTCGCTGAAGCTTTCTTT	CAWRAGTGLAEAFF
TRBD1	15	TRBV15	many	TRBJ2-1	TGTGCCACCAGCAGAAGCACAGGGGCGTACAATGAGCAGTTCTTC	CATSRSTGAYNEQFF
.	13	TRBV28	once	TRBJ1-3	TGTGCCAGCATTAGGAGCACTGGAAACACCATATATTTT	CASIRSTGNTIYF
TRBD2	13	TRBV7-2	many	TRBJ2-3	TGTGCCAGCAGCCCCGGACTAGGGTGGATGCAGTATTTT	CASSPGLGWMQYF
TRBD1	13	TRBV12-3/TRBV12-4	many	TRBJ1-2	TGTGCCAGCAGGACAGGGGCTAACTATGGCTACACCTTC	CASRTGANYGYTF
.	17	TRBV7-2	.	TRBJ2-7	TGTGCCAGCAGCTTTCTCCCCCCTGCCCAAGGGACCTACGAGCAGTACTTC	CASSFLPPAQGTYEQYF
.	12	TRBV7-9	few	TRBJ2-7	TGTGCCAGCAGCTCCCAGCAGGGGGAGCAGTACTTC	CASSSQQGEQYF
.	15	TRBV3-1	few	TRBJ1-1	TGTGCCAGCAGCCAGGGCGTATTTACGAACACTGAAGCTTTCTTT	CASSQGVFTNTEAFF
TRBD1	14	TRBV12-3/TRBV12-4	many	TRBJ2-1	TGTGCCAGCAGCCTCGACAGGGGGATCAATGAGCAGTTCTTC	CASSLDRGINEQFF
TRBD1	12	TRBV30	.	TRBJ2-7	TGTGCCTTACGGGACAGGGACTACGAGCAGTACTTC	CALRDRDYEQYF
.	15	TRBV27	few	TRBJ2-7	TGTGCCAGCGGACTCACATCCGGGACCACCCTCGAGCAGTACTTC	CASGLTSGTTLEQYF
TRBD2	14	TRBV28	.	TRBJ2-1	TGTGCCAGCAGTCTCCGGACTAGCGCCAATGAGCAGTTCTTC	CASSLRTSANEQFF
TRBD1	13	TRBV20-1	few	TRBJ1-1	TGCAGCACCATTACAGGGGAGAACACTGAAGCTTTCTTT	CSTITGENTEAFF
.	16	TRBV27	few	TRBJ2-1	TGTGCCAGCAGTTTAGTCCAGGTCCCTTCCTACAATGAGCAGTTCTTC	CASSLVQVPSYNEQFF
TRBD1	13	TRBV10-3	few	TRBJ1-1	TGTGCCGTCCAGGGACAGGGCGACACTGAAGCTTTCTTT	CAVQGQGDTEAFF
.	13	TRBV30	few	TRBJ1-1	TGTGCCTGGAGCCGGACACTCGAAACTGAAGCTTTCTTT	CAWSRTLETEAFF
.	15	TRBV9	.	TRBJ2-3	TGTGCCAGCAGCTCGTCCCGGGTGGGCACAGATACGCAGTATTTT	CASSSSRVGTDTQYF
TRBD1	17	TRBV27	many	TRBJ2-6	TGTGCCAGCAGTCCAGGACAGGGAAGCCCTGGGGCCAACGTCCTGACTTTC	CASSPGQGSPGANVLTF
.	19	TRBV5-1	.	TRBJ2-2	TGCGCCAGCAGCTTTCCTTTTGGGGTGGACAGAACGAACACCGGGGAGCTGTTTTTT	CASSFPFGVDRTNTGELFF
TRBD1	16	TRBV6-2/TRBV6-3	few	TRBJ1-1	TGTGCCAGCACCCACCGCGGGACAGGGGTCGGCACTGAAGCTTTCTTT	CASTHRGTGVGTEAFF
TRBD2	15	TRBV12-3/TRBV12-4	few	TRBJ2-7	TGTGCCAGCAGTTTAGCGGGACTAGCGGGAGGCGAGCAGTACTTC	CASSLAGLAGGEQYF
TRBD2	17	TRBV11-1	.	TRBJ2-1	TGTGCCAGCAGCTTAACGCTAGCGGGGGGCAGGGACAATGAGCAGTTCTTC	CASSLTLAGGRDNEQFF
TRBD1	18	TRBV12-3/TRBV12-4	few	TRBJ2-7	TGTGCCAGCAGCCCTAGATGGGGACGCGGACAGGGGATGAACGAGCAGTACTTC	CASSPRWGRGQGMNEQYF
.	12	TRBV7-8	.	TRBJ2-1	TGTGCCAGCAGCTTAGTAGGCGGGGCGAAGTTCTTC	CASSLVGGAKFF
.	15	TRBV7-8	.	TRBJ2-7	TGTGCCAGCAGCCCGAGGAGTGCCCCCTCCTACGAGCAGTACTTC	CASSPRSAPSYEQYF
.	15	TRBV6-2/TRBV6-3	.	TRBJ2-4	TGTGCCAGCACAAACGCGGGACAGAGCAAAAACATTCAGTACTTC	CASTNAGQSKNIQYF
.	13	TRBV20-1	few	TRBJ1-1	TGCAGTGCTAGAGACCAGAGACAGATTGAAGCTTTCTTT	CSARDQRQIEAFF
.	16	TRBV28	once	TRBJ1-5	TGTGCCAGCAGTTCGCTCGGGACCATGGGCAATCAGCCCCAGCATTTT	CASSSLGTMGNQPQHF
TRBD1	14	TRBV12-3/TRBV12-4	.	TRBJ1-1	TGTGCCAGCAGTCCCTCGGGACAGGGCTCTGAAGCTTTCTTT	CASSPSGQGSEAFF
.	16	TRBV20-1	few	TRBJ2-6	TGCAGTGTTATTGCGGAGGGGACGTCTGGGGCCAACGTCCTGACTTTC	CSVIAEGTSGANVLTF
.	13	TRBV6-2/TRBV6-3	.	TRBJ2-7	TGTGCCAGCTCAATGGCCTTTTCTTACGAGCAGTACTTC	CASSMAFSYEQYF
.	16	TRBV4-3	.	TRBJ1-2	TGCGCCAGCAGCCAGGCATACAGGGATCTCGGCTATGGCTACACCTTC	CASSQAYRDLGYGYTF
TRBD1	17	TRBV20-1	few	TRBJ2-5	TGCAGTGCTAGACCCCGGACAGGGGGCAGGGGGCAAGAGACCCAGTACTTC	CSARPRTGGRGQETQYF
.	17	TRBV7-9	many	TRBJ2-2	TGTGCCAGCAGCCTATCCCCCTCAGGGGTCGGCACCGGGGAGCTGTTTTTT	CASSLSPSGVGTGELFF
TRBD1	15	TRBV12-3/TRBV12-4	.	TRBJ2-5	TGTGCCAGCAGTTTAAGGCAGGGGGTGGGGTACCCCCAGTACTTC	CASSLRQGVGYPQYF
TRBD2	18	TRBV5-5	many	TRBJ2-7	TGTGCCAGCAGCTTGGAATTAGCGGGAAGGCCAGTAGCCTACGAGCAGTACTTC	CASSLELAGRPVAYEQYF
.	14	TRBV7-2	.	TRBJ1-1	TGTGCCAGCAGCTTCATAACAGGGAACACTGAAGCTTTCTTT	CASSFITGNTEAFF
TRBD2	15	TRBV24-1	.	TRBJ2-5	TGTGCCACCAGTGAGGGCGGGGGGCGCCAAGAGACCCAGTACTTC	CATSEGGGRQETQYF
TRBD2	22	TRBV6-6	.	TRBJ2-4	TGTGCCAGCAGTTTCCACCGCGGGGGTAGTCGAGACACCATTCTAGCCAAAAACATTCAGTACTTC	CASSFHRGGSRDTILAKNIQYF
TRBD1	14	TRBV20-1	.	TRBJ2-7	TGCAGTGCTATAAGGACAGGGGGACCTTACGAGCAGTACTTC	CSAIRTGGPYEQYF
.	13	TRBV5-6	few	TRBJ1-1	TGTGCCAGCAGCCGGGGGGGGGCAACTGAAGCTTTCTTT	CASSRGGATEAFF
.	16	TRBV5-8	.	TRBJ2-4	TGTGCCAGCAGCTTGGTTGGGACTCTAGCCAAAAACATTCAGTACTTC	CASSLVGTLAKNIQYF
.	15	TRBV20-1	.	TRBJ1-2	TGCAGTGCTAGAGATATGGGAGGAGAGGTCTATGGCTACACCTTC	CSARDMGGEVYGYTF
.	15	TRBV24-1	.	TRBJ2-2	TGTGCCACCAGTGATAGTGCAGGGGAATCCGGGGAGCTGTTTTTT	CATSDSAGESGELFF
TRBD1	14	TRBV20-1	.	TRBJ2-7	TGCAGTGCCACATTCCCAGGGGGCGTCTACGAGCAGTACTTC	CSATFPGGVYEQYF
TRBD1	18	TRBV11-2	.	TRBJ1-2	TGTGCCAGCAGCTTAAAGCGTGGACAGGGGAGTTTTGTCTATGGCTACACCTTC	CASSLKRGQGSFVYGYTF
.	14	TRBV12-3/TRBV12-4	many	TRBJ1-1	TGTGCCAGCAGTTTAATGAGTGATAACACTGAAGCTTTCTTT	CASSLMSDNTEAFF
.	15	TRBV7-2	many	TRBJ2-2	TGTGCCAGCAGCTTATCGGCCACGAACACCGGGGAGCTGTTTTTT	CASSLSATNTGELFF
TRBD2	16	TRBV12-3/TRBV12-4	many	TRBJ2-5	TGTGCCAGCATCGGGCCGGGACTAGCGGGGGTAGAGACCCAGTACTTC	CASIGPGLAGVETQYF
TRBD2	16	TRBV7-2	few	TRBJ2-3	TGTGCCAGCAGCTTAGAAGGTAGCGGGGCCACAGATACGCAGTATTTT	CASSLEGSGATDTQYF
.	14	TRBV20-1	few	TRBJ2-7	TGCAGTGCTAGGATTCCCGGGGGCTCCTACGAGCAGTACTTC	CSARIPGGSYEQYF